Below are 10 T cell receptor beta chains sequenced from a single sample in a study of blood T cell repertoires in COVID-19. Only in-frame clones appear in the TCRdb table, and some are missing; sequencing was by immunoSEQ multiplex PCR. The sample lists some 400,000 clones, roughly 80% occurring once. Sequencing used peripheral blood. The receptors come from a human donor with acute or convalescent COVID-19. The donor label of this sample is uncertain.

This rearrangement joins TRBV3-1 (or the pseudogene TRBV3-2) to TRBJ1-1; the match to TRBD1 covers 7 bases. The V gene's germline CDR1 is LGHDT and CDR2 YNNKEL (reference sequence). V trimming: 5 bases; J trimming: 11 bases; junction bases outside the gene matches: 11. This CDR3 is 13 amino acids long. CDR3 protein: CASSVRRGLLAFF. CDR3 DNA sequence: TGTGCCAGCAGCGTAAGGAGGGGGCTGTTGGCTTTCTTT.

The V call is TRBV3-1 (or the pseudogene TRBV3-2), the J call TRBJ1-2; 8 bases line up with TRBD1. After removal of 4 bases from V and 4 bases from J, the junction contained 5 bases not matched to a gene. The CDR3 runs 14 residues. Germline values: CDR1 LGHDT, CDR2 YNNKEL (reference sequence). The CDR3 nucleotides read TGTGCCAGCAGCCGCCAGGGGGCAGGCTATGGCTACACCTTC. Translating gives CASSRQGAGYGYTF.

The chain employs TRBV19 and TRBJ1-2; 10 bases match TRBD1. The germline CDR1 and CDR2 sequences are LNHDA and SQIVND (reference sequence). V shed 6 bases, J shed 12 bases, and the junction held 13 bases outside the gene matches. The CDR3 runs to 14 residues. For the CDR3, the DNA is TGTGCCAGTAGCCAAACGTGGACAGGGGGGATCGACACCTTC. It translates to CASSQTWTGGIDTF.

The CDR3 DNA reads as TGCGCCAGCAGCCAAGTTCTTGCGGGGACCTACAATGAGCAGTTCTTC. This codes for CASSQVLAGTYNEQFF. The chain carries TRBV4-1 and TRBJ2-1, with D perhaps TRBD2 (6 bases). V was shortened by 1 base and J by 2 bases, with 12 bases between the two germline ends. Germline V gives CDR1 MGHRA, CDR2 YSYEKL. CDR3 length: 16 residues.

This chain uses TRBV3-1 (or the pseudogene TRBV3-2) with TRBJ2-7, with a tentative D call TRBD2 (6 bases). V was trimmed by 1 base and J by 4 bases, leaving 8 bases between them. Germline lookup yields CDR1 LGHDT and CDR2 YNNKEL (reference sequence). CDR3 length equals 13 residues. The CDR3 DNA follows: TGTGCCAGCAGCCAAGCTCGGGGGTACGAGCAGTACTTC. Protein product: CASSQARGYEQYF.

There are a few counts of this clone. This rearrangement joins TRBV3-1 (or the pseudogene TRBV3-2) to TRBJ1-6; no firm D call. The CDR3 spans 13 residues. Trimming removed 4 bases from V and 7 bases from J, with 8 bases in between. Germline V gene lookup returns CDR1 LGHDT and CDR2 YNNKEL (reference sequence). The CDR3 reads CASSPTRNSPLHF. The CDR3 DNA is TGTGCCAGCAGCCCCACTCGGAATTCACCCCTCCACTTT.

This chain connects TRBV19 to TRBJ2-1; 10 positions match TRBD2. Germline-derived CDR1 and CDR2 are LNHDA and SQIVND (reference sequence). J was trimmed by 6 bases and V by 5 bases; bases with no gene match: 7. CDR3 length: 15 residues. CDR3 in DNA: TGTGCCAGTAGTGCCGGGTCTAGCGGGGGCAATGAGCAGTTCTTC. Protein sequence: CASSAGSSGGNEQFF.

The rearrangement joins TRBV7-6 to TRBJ1-6; 7 positions agree with TRBD1. CDR1 and CDR2 (germline): SGHVS, FNYEAQ. The CDR3 consists of 15 residues. The J segment lost 14 bases and the V segment lost 5 bases, leaving 15 bases of the junction unmatched. As DNA, the CDR3 is TGTGCCAGCAGCCCGCGGACAGGTCAAAGTCCGACCCTCCACTTT. Translating it yields CASSPRTGQSPTLHF.

The chain has TRBV18 and TRBJ1-2; 11 bases are shared with TRBD1. With V trimmed by 2 bases and J by 7 bases, 6 bases remained unmatched. This CDR3 is built from 15 residues. Germline CDR1 KGHSH, CDR2 LQKENI. CDR3 in DNA: TGTGCCAGCTCACCATTGGGACAGGGGGTTTCTGGCTACACCTTC. It translates to CASSPLGQGVSGYTF.

The V gene is TRBV4-1, the J gene TRBJ1-3; 7 bases are a match to TRBD1. V shed 4 bases and J 0 bases; nucleotides not matched to a gene: 9. The V gene's germline CDR1 is MGHRA and CDR2 YSYEKL. The CDR3 covers 17 residues. This chain's CDR3 is CASSPSPGQSSGNTIYF. The CDR3 bases are TGCGCCAGCAGCCCTAGTCCGGGACAGAGCTCTGGAAACACCATATATTTT.